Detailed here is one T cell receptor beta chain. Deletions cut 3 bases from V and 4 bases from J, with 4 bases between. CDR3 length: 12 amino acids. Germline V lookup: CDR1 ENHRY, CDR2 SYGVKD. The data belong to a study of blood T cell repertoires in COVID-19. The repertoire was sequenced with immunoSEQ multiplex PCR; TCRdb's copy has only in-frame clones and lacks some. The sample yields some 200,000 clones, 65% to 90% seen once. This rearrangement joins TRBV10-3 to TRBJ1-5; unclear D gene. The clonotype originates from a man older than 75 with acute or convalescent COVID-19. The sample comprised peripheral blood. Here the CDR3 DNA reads TGTGCCATCAGTGATCTTAATCAGCCCCAGCATTTT. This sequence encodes CAISDLNQPQHF.